This TCR beta chain stems from a study of control samples from healthy donors and cancer patients. This clone was seen more than once but under ten times. The germline V and J ends were trimmed by 5 bases and 0 bases, with 13 bases remaining between them. CDR1 and CDR2 (germline): MNHEY, SVGAGI. The CDR3 has 15 residues. Clones were read by immunoSEQ multiplex PCR, and TCRdb kept only the in-frame ones, dropping some. The sample has around 110,000 clones; about 93% are singletons. Material for sequencing was blood. The J gene is TRBJ2-5, the V gene TRBV6-5; perhaps TRBD1 as D (6 bases). This clonotype was sampled from a young man in good health. CDR3 in DNA: TGTGCCAGCAGTACCGACAGGCCAAACCAAGAGACCCAGTACTTC. This encodes CASSTDRPNQETQYF.